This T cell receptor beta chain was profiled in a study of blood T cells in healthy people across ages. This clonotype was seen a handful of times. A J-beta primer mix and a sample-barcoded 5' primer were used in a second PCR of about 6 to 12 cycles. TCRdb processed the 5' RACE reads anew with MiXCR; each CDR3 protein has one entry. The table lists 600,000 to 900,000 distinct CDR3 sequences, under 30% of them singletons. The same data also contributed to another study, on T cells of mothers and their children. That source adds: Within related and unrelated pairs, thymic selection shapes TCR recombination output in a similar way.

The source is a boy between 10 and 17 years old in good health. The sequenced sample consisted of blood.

The CDR3 loop is CASSQPTEYEQYF. The CDR3 DNA reads TGTGCCAGCAGTCAGCCCACAGAGTACGAGCAGTACTTC. The chain employs TRBV7-9 and TRBJ2-5; D is ambiguous. The tail of the sequence fits TRBJ2-7 better, so the J call may be wrong. CDR3 length equals 13 residues. From germline, CDR1 is SEHNR and CDR2 FQNEAQ (reference sequence).